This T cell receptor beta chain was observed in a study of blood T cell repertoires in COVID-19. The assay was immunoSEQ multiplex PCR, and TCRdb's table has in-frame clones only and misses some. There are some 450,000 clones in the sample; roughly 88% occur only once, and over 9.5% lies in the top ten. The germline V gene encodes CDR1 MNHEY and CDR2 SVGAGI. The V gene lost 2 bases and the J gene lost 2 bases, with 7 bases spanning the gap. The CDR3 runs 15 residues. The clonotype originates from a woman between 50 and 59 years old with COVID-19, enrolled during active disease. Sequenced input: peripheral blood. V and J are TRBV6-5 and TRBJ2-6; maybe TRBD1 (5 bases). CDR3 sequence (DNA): TGTGCCAGCAGTTACGGGGCTGCTGGGGCCAACGTCCTGACTTTC. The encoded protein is CASSYGAAGANVLTF.